Listed here are 14 T cell receptor beta chains from one sample, sequenced in a study of shared T cell receptors in the human thymus (dated by TCRdb to the early 2020s). The library was obtained by the immunoSEQ multiplex PCR assay. This is the immuneACCESS table as TCRdb keeps it, with only in-frame sequences that have V and J called. A part of the clones is gone; compared with another copy, unresolved V genes explain less than half, and the rest is unexplained. Present in this sample are 600,000 to 900,000 clones, 80% to 90% of which were seen just once. Around 0.0099% of the sample is held by the ten biggest clonotypes. The same sample was also used in a study of human thymus T cells.

The material sequenced was thymocytes. The receptors shown here come from a girl under three years old with a congenital heart defect. Donor details come from another sample of the same person, matched by shared clones.

The chain couples TRBV6-6 to TRBJ2-7; D is possibly TRBD2 (5 bases). Germline V CDR1 and CDR2: MNHNY, SVGAGI (reference sequence). The CDR3 length is 14 residues. V was cut by 4 bases and J by 2 bases, with 12 bases left in between. This chain's CDR3 is CASSSGLQTYEQYF. In DNA, the CDR3 is TGTGCCAGCAGTTCCGGACTGCAGACCTACGAGCAGTACTTC.

This clone was counted once. CDR3 in DNA: TGTGCCAGCAGCCTCGGACAGGGAGGGAAATATGGCTACACCTTC. Its translation is CASSLGQGGKYGYTF. V and J are TRBV7-9 and TRBJ1-2; 8 positions agree with TRBD1. The V segment lost 5 bases and the J segment 5 bases; nucleotides outside the gene matches: 10. The CDR3 extends over 15 amino acids. Germline V lookup: CDR1 SEHNR, CDR2 FQNEAQ (reference sequence).

The rearrangement joins TRBV4-2 to TRBJ1-3, with a tentative D call TRBD1 (6 bases). The ends were cut back, 0 bases at V and 4 bases at J, with 22 bases in the middle. Germline assignment: CDR1 LGHNA and CDR2 YNFKEQ. There are 19 residues in the CDR3. CDR3 loop: CASSQDRGGPAKTGNTIYF. CDR3 nucleotides: TGTGCCAGCAGCCAAGATAGGGGGGGGCCCGCCAAGACCGGAAACACCATATATTTT.

This clone was counted between two and nine times. The chain carries TRBV10-3 and TRBJ2-3; D perhaps matches TRBD1 (5 bases). This CDR3 region has 13 residues. Germline CDR1 ENHRY, CDR2 SYGVKD. Deletions cut 6 bases from V and 6 bases from J, with 13 bases between. The CDR3 reads CAIRTDFWDTQYF. The CDR3 coding sequence is TGTGCCATCAGGACAGATTTTTGGGATACGCAGTATTTT.

The chain employs TRBV28 and TRBJ2-1, with 7 bases matching TRBD2. The V gene's germline CDR1 is MDHEN and CDR2 SYDVKM. V trimming: 6 bases; J trimming: 10 bases; junction bases outside the gene matches: 3. The length of the CDR3 is 11 residues. This CDR3 reads CASSGGREQFF. In DNA, the CDR3 is TGTGCCAGCAGCGGGGGGAGGGAGCAGTTCTTC. The full variable domain, its missing parts supplied by reference TRBV28 and TRBJ2-1, is DVKVTQSSRYLVKRTGEKVFLECVQDMDHENMFWYRQDPGLGLRLIYFSYDVKMKEKGDIPEGYSVSREKKERFSLILESASTNQTSMYLCASSGGREQFFGPGTRLTVL.

This sequence joins TRBV6-1 and TRBJ1-1, with 9 bases aligning to TRBD1. The CDR3 has 21 amino acids. The J segment lost 0 bases and the V segment lost 0 bases, leaving 17 bases of the junction unmatched. The germline V gene encodes CDR1 MNHNS and CDR2 SASEGT. CDR3 loop: CASSEATGIRDRDPMNTEAFF. The CDR3 nucleotides read TGTGCCAGCAGTGAAGCCACCGGAATCCGGGACAGGGACCCCATGAACACTGAAGCTTTCTTT.

The CDR3 loop reads CASSLGGGGREQYF. The DNA of the CDR3 is TGTGCCAGCAGCTTGGGGGGAGGGGGACGCGAGCAGTACTTC. The chain links TRBV7-9 to TRBJ2-7; TRBD2 is a possible D gene (7 bases). Trimming removed 3 bases from V and 6 bases from J, with 15 bases in between. In germline, CDR1 is SEHNR, CDR2 FQNEAQ (reference sequence). The CDR3 is made up of 14 amino acids. The full variable domain, in which reference TRBV7-9 and TRBJ2-7 provide the parts outside the CDR3, is DTGVSQNPRHKITKRGQNVTFRCDPISEHNRLYWYRQTLGQGPEFLTYFQNEAQLEKSRLLSDRFSAERPKGSFSTLEIQRTEQGDSAMYLCASSLGGGGREQYFGPGTRLTVT.

This rearrangement joins TRBV5-4 to TRBJ1-2; 8 bases agree with TRBD1. J was trimmed by 7 bases and V by 4 bases; bases with no gene match: 9. The germline V gene has CDR1 SGHNT and CDR2 YYREEE (reference sequence). CDR3 size: 14 residues. CDR3 amino acids: CASSGGQAPPGYTF. The DNA for the CDR3 is TGTGCCAGCAGCGGGGGACAGGCCCCACCTGGCTACACCTTC.

Comments on this clone: The junction does not match germline at one end; this may be a read error. The V gene is TRBV11-2, the J gene TRBJ1-3; D gene ambiguous. This CDR3 region has 15 residues. From germline, CDR1 is SGHAT and CDR2 FQNNGV. CDR3 residues: CASSLERYSGNTIYF. The CDR3 bases are TGTGCCAGCAGTTTAGAACGGTACTCTGGAAACACCATATATTTT.

This rearrangement joins TRBV30 to TRBJ1-2, with D possibly TRBD1 on 5 matching bases. V was pared by 3 bases and J by 12 bases, with 29 bases between. The CDR3 extends over 16 amino acids. Germline V gene sequence: CDR1 GTSNPN, CDR2 SVGIG (reference sequence). DNA for the CDR3: TGTGCCTGGAGGTCGCGACGGACCCTTGACGGGGGGGAAAACACCTTC. Translating it yields CAWRSRRTLDGGENTF.

CDR3 nucleotides: TGTGCCAGCAGATCCCTCCGGGGGTTTCCCAGGGAGACCCAGTACTTC. Translation gives CASRSLRGFPRETQYF. The chain links TRBV27 to TRBJ2-5; possibly TRBD2 for D (6 bases). Germline CDR1 MNHEY, CDR2 SMNVEV (reference sequence). Trimming took 6 bases from V and 5 from J, leaving 22 bases between them. This CDR3 comprises 16 residues.

The chain uses TRBV2 and TRBJ1-3; 9 nucleotides align to TRBD1. Germline V gives CDR1 SNHLY, CDR2 FYNNEI. Losses at the gene ends were 4 bases for V and 7 bases for J; bases not matched to a gene: 2. The CDR3 loop spans 13 amino acids. In DNA form, the CDR3 reads TGTGCCAGCAGTGTACAGGGGGCTAACACCATATATTTT. It translates to CASSVQGANTIYF.

The chain couples TRBV4-2 to TRBJ1-1; D call uncertain. The CDR3 contains 13 residues. Between the trimmed V and J ends, which lost 1 base and 1 base, there was a span of 4 bases. The germline V gene has CDR1 LGHNA and CDR2 YNFKEQ. The CDR3 loop is CASSQGQNTEAFF. The CDR3 nucleotides are TGTGCCAGCAGCCAAGGACAGAACACTGAAGCTTTCTTT.

This clone was found once. The rearrangement links TRBV7-2 to TRBJ1-3; the D gene is possibly TRBD1 (5 bases). The CDR3 is 14 amino acids. CDR1 and CDR2 (germline): SGHTA, FQGNSA. V lost 11 bases, J lost 0 bases, and 14 bases lay in between. The CDR3 DNA reads TGTGCCGTCCAAAGGGGTCCCTCTGGAAACACCATATATTTT. Translating gives CAVQRGPSGNTIYF.